A selection of T cell receptor beta chains follows, all from one sample in a study of control samples from healthy donors and cancer patients. The method was immunoSEQ multiplex PCR; TCRdb's version includes in-frame clones alone and lacks a portion of them. Found here are tens of thousands of clones, roughly 90% of them singletons; the top ten hold approximately 14%. The material sequenced was blood. The receptors were sampled from a woman in her sixties or seventies in good health. Each CDR3 is given with its conserved first and last residue. The D gene is left open where the match is weak. Expanded clones get a size class; other rows say once, few or many, or leave the size out.

-	-	TRBV29-1	TRBJ2-3	TGCAGCGTTGTCCGGACTGACCCCCTGACGGATACGCAGTATTTT	CSVVRTDPLTDTQYF
TRBD1	-	TRBV7-2	TRBJ1-4	TGTGCCAGCAGCTTAGGGAACTACAGGGGCCAACTGTTTTTT	CASSLGNYRGQLFF
TRBD1	-	TRBV7-2	TRBJ2-1	TGTGCCAGCAGCTTAGTCGGGACAGGCTCGTACAATGAGCAGTTCTTC	CASSLVGTGSYNEQFF
-	once	TRBV5-4	TRBJ1-1	TGTGCCAGCAGCTTCGGATTCAACACTGAAGCTTTCTTT	CASSFGFNTEAFF
-	-	TRBV5-1	TRBJ2-1	TGCGCCAGCGGATCTCGAGTCAATTCCTACAATGAGCAGTTCTTC	CASGSRVNSYNEQFF
TRBD1	-	TRBV6-5	TRBJ1-1	TGTGCCAGCAGTCAGGGGGCATTCACTGAAGCTTTCTTT	CASSQGAFTEAFF
-	-	TRBV7-9	TRBJ1-2	TGTGCCAGCAGCCTGGACAAGAACTATGGCTACACCTTC	CASSLDKNYGYTF
-	-	TRBV10-3	TRBJ1-1	TGTGCCATCACCCCTAATGGGGAGATCAGCACTGAAGCTTTCTTT	CAITPNGEISTEAFF
TRBD1	-	TRBV18	TRBJ1-1	TGTGCCAGCTCACCCGCCACAGGGGAGAACACTGAAGCTTTCTTT	CASSPATGENTEAFF
-	-	TRBV30	TRBJ2-5	TGTGCCTGGAGTGTGGGGGCGGATTCCGAGACCCAGTACTTC	CAWSVGADSETQYF
-	-	TRBV5-1	TRBJ1-3	TGCGCCAGCAGCTCCGCCATGGGACACCCAACGGACACCATATATTTT	CASSSAMGHPTDTIYF
-	-	TRBV10-3	TRBJ1-1	TGTGCCATCAGTGAAGTGGGTACTGAAGCTTTCTTT	CAISEVGTEAFF
TRBD2	-	TRBV5-1	TRBJ2-7	TGCGCCAGCAGCTTGGGGTTAGCGGGGGGTTCTTCCTACGAGCAGTACTTC	CASSLGLAGGSSYEQYF
TRBD1	few	TRBV2	TRBJ1-6	TGTGCCAGCATGGTAGGGACAGGCAATTCACCCCTCCACTTT	CASMVGTGNSPLHF
-	-	TRBV30	TRBJ2-5	TGTGCCTGGGGGGAGGCGGGGTCGAAGACCCAGTACTTC	CAWGEAGSKTQYF
-	-	TRBV19	TRBJ1-5	TGTGCCAGTAGTATAGATCCGGGAGGGAATCAGCCCCAGCATTTT	CASSIDPGGNQPQHF
TRBD2	-	TRBV19	TRBJ2-5	TGTGCCAGTAGCACCGGGACTAGCGGGCGAGTGGGGATTCAAGAGACCCAGTACTTC	CASSTGTSGRVGIQETQYF
-	-	TRBV11-2	TRBJ2-4	TGTGCCAGCAGCTTACTAGTAGGGCTAGCCAAAAACATTCAGTACTTC	CASSLLVGLAKNIQYF
-	-	TRBV11-2	TRBJ1-2	TGTGCCAGCAGCTTACTAGAGGGGTCTACTGGCTACACCTTC	CASSLLEGSTGYTF
-	-	TRBV29-1	TRBJ2-3	TGCAGCGTGGTTACAGGATCCGTCACAGATACGCAGTATTTT	CSVVTGSVTDTQYF
-	-	TRBV15	TRBJ1-2	TGTGCCACCAGCAGCGGGGACCGAGGGGGCTACACCTTC	CATSSGDRGGYTF
-	once	TRBV18	TRBJ1-2	TGTGCCAGCTCACCCGCCCTGGCTGAACGTAAGGGCTACACCTTC	CASSPALAERKGYTF
-	-	TRBV7-2	TRBJ1-1	TGTGCCAGCAGCTTAGGGGCCGGGACTGCGAACACTGAAGCTTTCTTT	CASSLGAGTANTEAFF
-	-	TRBV7-8	TRBJ1-5	TGTGCCAGCAGCCAGATTTTGGGCAATCAGCCCCAGCATTTT	CASSQILGNQPQHF
-	-	TRBV19	TRBJ1-2	TGTGCCAGTACCCCCCCCGGAGGACAGTGGGGGTATGGCTACACCTTC	CASTPPGGQWGYGYTF
-	-	TRBV11-2	TRBJ1-1	TGTGCCAGCAGCTGGGAGGCACACACTGAAGCTTTCTTT	CASSWEAHTEAFF
TRBD2	-	TRBV11-2	TRBJ2-1	TGTGCCAGCAGCTTGGGACTAGCGGGAGATGAGCAGTTCTTC	CASSLGLAGDEQFF